The clone carrying this TCR beta chain appeared once. The antigen is not known. The sample comes from a study of graft-versus-host responses after intestinal transplantation. Data came from immunoSEQ multiplex PCR; TCRdb stores just in-frame clones and leaves some out. Among around 70,000 clones listed, roughly nine tenths were seen once. Trimming left V 4 bases short and J 2 bases short, with 21 bases between. This CDR3 has 17 residues. Per the germline V gene, CDR1 is PRHDT and CDR2 is FYEKMQ (reference sequence). The material sequenced was unstimulated CD8+ T cells sorted from spleen or lymph node cells, taken before intestinal transplant. This clonotype was obtained from a human donor who received an intestinal transplant. The chain couples TRBV13 to TRBJ2-7, with D perhaps TRBD2 (5 bases). The CDR3 nucleotides read TGTGCCAGCAGCTCAAATGGGTTAGCGAACTCCCCCTACGAGCAGTACTTC. Its protein is CASSSNGLANSPYEQYF.